This TCR beta chain was sequenced during a study of shared clonotypes between healthy human individuals. Splitting of each subset's genomic DNA was done evenly across several immunoSEQ plates. Data came from immunoSEQ multiplex PCR; TCRdb stores just in-frame clones and leaves some out. The sample has around 2.5 million clones; 93% are singletons. Looked up from germline, CDR1 is MGHRA and CDR2 is YSYEKL. The CDR3 runs 14 residues. The ends were cut back, 1 base at V and 7 bases at J, with 13 bases in the middle. The chain is built from TRBV4-1 and TRBJ1-2; no reliable D call. The source material was naive CD4+ T cells from PBMCs. Stated subset: CD45RA+ positively selected. The TCR was taken from a man between 18 and 29 years old in good health. Some clones in this sample may be carry-over from other donors' samples. CDR3 bases: TGCGCCAGCAGCCAAGTTGTAGGGATTGGTGGCTACACCTTC. Amino acids: CASSQVVGIGGYTF.